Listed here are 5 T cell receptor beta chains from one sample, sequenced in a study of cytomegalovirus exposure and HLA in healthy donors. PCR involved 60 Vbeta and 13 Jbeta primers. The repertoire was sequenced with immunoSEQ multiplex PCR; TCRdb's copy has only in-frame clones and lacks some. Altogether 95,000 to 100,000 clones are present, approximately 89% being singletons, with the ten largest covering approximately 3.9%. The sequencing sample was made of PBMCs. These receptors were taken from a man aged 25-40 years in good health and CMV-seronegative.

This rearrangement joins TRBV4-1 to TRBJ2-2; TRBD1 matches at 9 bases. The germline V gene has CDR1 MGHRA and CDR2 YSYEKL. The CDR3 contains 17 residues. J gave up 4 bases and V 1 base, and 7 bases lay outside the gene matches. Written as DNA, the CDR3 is TGCGCCAGCAGCCAAGGTACAGGGGGCTTGGTCACCGGGGAGCTGTTTTTT. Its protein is CASSQGTGGLVTGELFF.

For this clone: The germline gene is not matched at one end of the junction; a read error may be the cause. DNA for the CDR3: TGTGCCAGCAGTGACTCTCAGGGGGCAAGATATGGCTACACCTTC. Residues: CASSDSQGARYGYTF. The chain carries TRBV6-5 and TRBJ1-2; 8 bases align to TRBD1. The CDR3 has 15 residues. From germline, CDR1 is MNHEY and CDR2 SVGAGI.

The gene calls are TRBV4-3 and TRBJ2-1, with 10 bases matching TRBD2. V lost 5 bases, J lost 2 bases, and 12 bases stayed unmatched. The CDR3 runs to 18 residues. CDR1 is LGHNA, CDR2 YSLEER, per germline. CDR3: CASSVDTGTSVPYNEQFF. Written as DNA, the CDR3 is TGCGCCAGCAGCGTTGATACCGGGACTAGCGTACCCTACAATGAGCAGTTCTTC.

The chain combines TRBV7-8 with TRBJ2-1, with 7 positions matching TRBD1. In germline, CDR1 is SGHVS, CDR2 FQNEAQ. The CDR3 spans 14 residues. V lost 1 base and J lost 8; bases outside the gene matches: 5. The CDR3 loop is CASSLVDRFHEQFF. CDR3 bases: TGTGCCAGCAGCTTAGTGGACAGGTTCCATGAGCAGTTCTTC.

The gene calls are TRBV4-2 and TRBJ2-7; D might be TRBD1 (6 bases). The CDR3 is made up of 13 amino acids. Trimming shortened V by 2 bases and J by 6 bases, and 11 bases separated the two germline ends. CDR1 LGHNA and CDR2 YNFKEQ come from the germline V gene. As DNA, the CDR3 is TGTGCCAGCAGCCAATTTACAGGGCTCGAGCAGTACTTC. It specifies CASSQFTGLEQYF.